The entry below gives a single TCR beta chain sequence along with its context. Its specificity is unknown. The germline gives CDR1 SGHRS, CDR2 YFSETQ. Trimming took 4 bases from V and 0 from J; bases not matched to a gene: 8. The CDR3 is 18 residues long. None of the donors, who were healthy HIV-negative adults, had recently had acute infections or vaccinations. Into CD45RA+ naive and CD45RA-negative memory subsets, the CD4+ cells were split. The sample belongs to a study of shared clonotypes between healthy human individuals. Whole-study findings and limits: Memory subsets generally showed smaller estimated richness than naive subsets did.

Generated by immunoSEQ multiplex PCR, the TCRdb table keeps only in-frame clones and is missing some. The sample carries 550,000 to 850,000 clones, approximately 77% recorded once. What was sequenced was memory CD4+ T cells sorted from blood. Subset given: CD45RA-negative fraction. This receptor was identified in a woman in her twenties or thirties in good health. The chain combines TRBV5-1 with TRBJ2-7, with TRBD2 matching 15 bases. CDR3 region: CASSPAGTSGRSSYEQYF. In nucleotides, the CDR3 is TGCGCCAGCAGCCCCGCCGGGACTAGCGGGAGGAGCTCCTACGAGCAGTACTTC. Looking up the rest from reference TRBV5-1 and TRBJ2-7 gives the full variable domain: KAGVTQTPRYLIKTRGQQVTLSCSPISGHRSVSWYQQTPGQGLQFLFEYFSETQRNKGNFPGRFSGRQFSNSRSEMNVSTLELGDSALYLCASSPAGTSGRSSYEQYFGPGTRLTVT.